This T cell receptor (beta chain) came from a study of neoadjuvant anti-PD-1 for oral cavity cancer. On this clone itself: Its antigen is undetermined.

Most PBMC samples had about 520 ng input DNA in six replicates. Data came from immunoSEQ multiplex PCR; TCRdb stores just in-frame clones and leaves some out. The sample carries about 68,000 clones, 85% recorded once. Study-wide points: Pretreatment Treg/Th17 ratio correlated inversely with post-treatment tumor clonality.

V lost 3 bases and J lost 3, with 8 bases in between. Germline CDR1 reads LNHDA; CDR2 reads SQIVND (reference sequence). The CDR3 is made up of 14 amino acids. Noted time point: after neoadjuvant nivolumab, at surgical resection. These oral cavity squamous cell carcinomas were HPV-negative and locally advanced. The sample was PBMCs, taken after nivolumab (anti-PD-1) treatment. The chain joins TRBV19 to TRBJ2-2; either TRBD1 or TRBD2 may supply D (5 bases each). The TCR was taken from a person aged 40 to 85 with oral cavity squamous cell carcinoma. CDR3 sequence reads: CASSMGRDTGELFF. The CDR3 DNA reads as TGTGCCAGTAGTATGGGACGGGACACCGGGGAGCTGTTTTTT.